A selection of T cell receptor beta chains follows, all from one sample in a study of CD8+CD57+ T cells in acquired aplastic anemia. In TCRdb, the reads were re-called with MiXCR into one record per CDR3 protein. The data show a few hundred thousand distinct CDR3 sequences, 25% to 40% seen once. Sequenced input: sorted CD4+, CD8+, or CD8+CD57+ T cells (not recorded which) from PBMCs. The receptors originated from a human donor with aplastic anemia. Both conserved end residues are part of each CDR3. The order of the fields is D gene, V gene, clone size, J gene, CDR3 DNA, CDR3 protein. The D gene is left open where the match is weak. Clone size is stated in some rows and not others, as once, few, many or a class when expanded.

TRBD2	TRBV20-1	many	TRBJ2-7	TGCAGTGCCAGCAGGACTAGCGGGCGCTACGAGCAGTACTTC	CSASRTSGRYEQYF
NA	TRBV7-2	many	TRBJ2-5	TGTGCCAGCAGCCTCGCCCGGACGCCCCAAGAGACCCAGTACTTC	CASSLARTPQETQYF
NA	TRBV12-3/TRBV12-4	NA	TRBJ2-1	TGTGCCAGCAGTTTAGGCTCGGGGCTAGGCAATTTCTTC	CASSLGSGLGNFF
NA	TRBV4-3	many	TRBJ1-6	TGCGCCAGCAGCCAAGATAATGCGGGGGTTAATTCACCCCTCCACTTT	CASSQDNAGVNSPLHF
NA	TRBV20-1	few	TRBJ1-1	TGCAGTGCTAGATTCATGAACACTGAAGCTTTCTTT	CSARFMNTEAFF
NA	TRBV7-8	many	TRBJ2-5	TGTGCCAGCAGCTTAGCGCCTGAGACCCAGTACTTC	CASSLAPETQYF
TRBD2	TRBV7-3	NA	TRBJ2-7	TGTAGTCTAGCGGGAGCCTACGAGCAGTACTTC	CSLAGAYEQYF
TRBD1	TRBV19	many	TRBJ1-2	TGTGCCAGTAGTAACCCGGGACAGGGGTTGTATGGCTACACCTTC	CASSNPGQGLYGYTF
NA	TRBV7-4	few	TRBJ1-4	TGTGCTAGCAGCTTAGTTGAGGGCGAGCCCCATTCCTTT	CASSLVEGEPHSF
TRBD1	TRBV20-1	few	TRBJ2-7	TGCAGTGCTAGAGCTACCCCCGGGACAGGAGGGGGGATCCACGAGCAGTACTTC	CSARATPGTGGGIHEQYF
TRBD2	TRBV4-1	NA	TRBJ2-3	TGCGCCAGCAGCCAACGATTTGGTTTAGCGGGGGGACCCCCAGATACGCAGTATTTT	CASSQRFGLAGGPPDTQYF
NA	TRBV10-3	NA	TRBJ1-2	TGTGCCATTAAGGGTAACAGTAGCTATGGCTACACCTTC	CAIKGNSSYGYTF
NA	TRBV2	many	TRBJ1-5	TGTGCCAGCAATGGGGGCTATAGCAATCAGCCCCAGCATTTT	CASNGGYSNQPQHF
TRBD1	TRBV29-1	NA	TRBJ1-1	TGCAGCGTCGGATCAGGGACAGGGGATGCTTTCTTT	CSVGSGTGDAFF
NA	TRBV20-1	few	TRBJ2-1	TGCAGTGCTAGAGGAACGCCTTACAATGAGCAGTTCTTC	CSARGTPYNEQFF
NA	TRBV12-3/TRBV12-4	many	TRBJ2-7	TGTGCCAGCAGTTTAGCCATCGGAGGCGGACAGCAGTACTTC	CASSLAIGGGQQYF
NA	TRBV4-2	NA	TRBJ2-7	TGTGCCAGCAACCAAGATACCAGTAACCCCTACGAGCAGTACTTC	CASNQDTSNPYEQYF
NA	TRBV5-8	NA	TRBJ2-5	TGTGCCAGCAGCTTTCTCGGCTCCTTCGGGGAGACCCAGTACTTC	CASSFLGSFGETQYF
TRBD1	TRBV25-1	NA	TRBJ2-7	TGTGCCAGCTCACCCGACGGGACAGGGTTACACGAGCAGTACTTC	CASSPDGTGLHEQYF
NA	TRBV7-2	many	TRBJ1-5	TGTGCCAGCAGCGTCCGAGGGAATCAGCCCCAGCATTTT	CASSVRGNQPQHF
NA	TRBV20-1	few	TRBJ1-4	TGCAGTGCTCAGACAGCAACTAATGAAAAACTGTTTTTT	CSAQTATNEKLFF
TRBD1	TRBV10-3	few	TRBJ1-1	TGTGCCAGCAGTGAACACAGGGGAGCCACTGAAGCTTTCTTT	CASSEHRGATEAFF
TRBD2	TRBV20-1	many	TRBJ2-3	TGCAGTGCTGCCTCGGTGGGGGCGGGAGGAGATACGCAGTATTTT	CSAASVGAGGDTQYF
NA	TRBV10-3	many	TRBJ1-3	TGTGCCATCAGTGAGGGGGACACCATATATTTT	CAISEGDTIYF
TRBD1	TRBV6-1	NA	TRBJ1-4	TGTGCCAGCACACGGACAGGGGCTGAAAAACTGTTTTTT	CASTRTGAEKLFF
TRBD1	TRBV19	NA	TRBJ1-4	TGTGCCAGTAGTATTGATAGGGGGCTGAAAGGGGTGTTTTTT	CASSIDRGLKGVFF
NA	TRBV10-3	many	TRBJ1-3	TGTGCCGCAACTAGCACGACCACTGGAAACACCATATATTTT	CAATSTTTGNTIYF
NA	TRBV12-5	NA	TRBJ1-5	TGTGCTAGTGGCCCCGACGTAGGCACGGGCAATCAGCCCCAGCATTTT	CASGPDVGTGNQPQHF
TRBD1	TRBV19	many	TRBJ1-2	TGTGCCAGTAGTACTACCGGGACAGCAAAATATGGCTACACCTTC	CASSTTGTAKYGYTF
NA	TRBV15	many	TRBJ2-1	TGTGCCACCAGCAGAAAGAGCGGGTGGGGCCGGTTCTTC	CATSRKSGWGRFF
NA	TRBV2	NA	TRBJ1-5	TGTGCCAGCAGTTTAACGCAGGGTGGTCAGCCCCAGCATTTT	CASSLTQGGQPQHF
NA	TRBV7-2	many	TRBJ1-6	TGTGCCAGCAGTAAAACAAATTCACCCCTCCACTTT	CASSKTNSPLHF
TRBD1	TRBV12-3/TRBV12-4	many	TRBJ1-5	TGTGCCAGCACCGGGACAGGGTCGTATCAGCCCCAGCATTTT	CASTGTGSYQPQHF
TRBD2	TRBV9	few	TRBJ2-3	TGTGCCAGCAGCCCTGAGCGGGGGGGAGTCATAAATACGCAGTATTTT	CASSPERGGVINTQYF
NA	TRBV3-1	few	TRBJ1-2	TGTGCCAGCAGCCTTCCGGACTATGGCTACACCTTC	CASSLPDYGYTF
NA	TRBV29-1	NA	TRBJ1-5	TGCAGCGTTGAACCAGGGAGGAATCAGCCCCAGCATTTT	CSVEPGRNQPQHF
NA	TRBV5-1	NA	TRBJ1-3	TGCACCAGCAGCTTGCTCGGAGACAGTGGAAACACCATATATTTT	CTSSLLGDSGNTIYF
TRBD2	TRBV2	many	TRBJ2-7	TGTGCCAGCAGTACTCCTAGCGGGGGGACCTCCTACGAGCAGTACTTC	CASSTPSGGTSYEQYF
TRBD1	TRBV4-3	few	TRBJ1-6	TGCGCCAGCAGCCTAAGCGCTGCGGCAGGGGGCGAGGAACCCCTCCACTTT	CASSLSAAAGGEEPLHF
NA	TRBV20-1	NA	TRBJ1-3	TGCAGTGCTAGAGATCCCGCTGGAAACACCATATATTTT	CSARDPAGNTIYF
NA	TRBV9	NA	TRBJ2-6	TGTGCCAGCAGCGTAGGCGGGGCCGATTCCGGGGCCAACGTCCTGACTTTC	CASSVGGADSGANVLTF
NA	TRBV20-1	NA	TRBJ1-6	TGCAGTGCTAGAGATCCGGGGGGACACAGCAATTCACCCCTCCACTTT	CSARDPGGHSNSPLHF
NA	TRBV11-2	few	TRBJ2-7	TGTGCCAGCAGCTTAAGGGCAGCTAGAAGCTCCTACGAGCAGTACTTC	CASSLRAARSSYEQYF
NA	TRBV20-1	many	TRBJ1-5	TGCAGTGCTAGAGTGGGGCAGGGTGGCAATCAGCCCCAGCATTTT	CSARVGQGGNQPQHF
TRBD1	TRBV5-1	few	TRBJ1-1	TGCGCCAGCAGCTTGAGTGCAGGGGGGACTGAAGCTTTCTTT	CASSLSAGGTEAFF
NA	TRBV25-1	many	TRBJ1-6	TGTGCCAGCAGTGAATTTGGAGGGACGGGAAATTCACCCCTCCACTTT	CASSEFGGTGNSPLHF
NA	TRBV20-1	NA	TRBJ1-2	TGCAGTGCTAGAGATCTAAATAACTATGGCTACACCTTC	CSARDLNNYGYTF
NA	TRBV20-1	NA	TRBJ2-2	TGCAGTGCATGGGCTAGTGTCACCGGGGAGCTGTTTTTT	CSAWASVTGELFF